This T cell receptor (beta chain) was captured in a study of T cells in Graves' hyperthyroidism and ophthalmopathy. Study findings and constraints: In the blood, most expanded thyroid clonotypes above 0.001 appeared as well.

V lost 4 bases to trimming and J lost 4 bases; unmatched junction nucleotides: 5. Germline CDR1 and CDR2: SGHRS and YFSETQ. The CDR3 loop spans 14 amino acids. Amplified TCR beta CDR3 regions derived from RNA transcripts. Using the HTBI primer set, a first-round RT-PCR was run on the TCR CDR3. Each CDR3 protein is one row after TCRdb ran MiXCR on the multiplex PCR reads. The repertoire consists of roughly 700,000 distinct CDR3 sequences, with approximately 15% occurring once and the leading ten covering roughly a tenth. This clonotype came up a few times. What it binds is not known. This receptor was obtained from a woman aged 18-29 years with Graves' hyperthyroidism. Sequenced sample: blood. This chain joins TRBV5-1 and TRBJ1-1, with 9 bases matching TRBD1. CDR3 sequence reads: CASSGTGSSTEAFF. CDR3 coding DNA: TGCGCCAGCAGCGGGACAGGGAGTAGCACTGAAGCTTTCTTT.